This T cell receptor (beta chain) was observed in a study of Graves' ophthalmopathy and Graves' hyperthyroidism. At least ten counts were recorded for this clonotype. Its antigen is as yet unknown. Overall study results and limits: In blood appeared most of the expanded thyroid clonotypes whose frequency exceeded 0.001.

TCR beta CDR3 regions were amplified from RNA transcripts. The first-round RT-PCR employed HTBI primers together with the Qiagen OneStep RT-PCR kit. A multiplex PCR was then performed as the second round. From the multiplex PCR reads, TCRdb called clonotypes with MiXCR, one entry per CDR3 protein. The sample consists of approximately 160,000 distinct CDR3 sequences, approximately 40% of them appearing once. The receptor was isolated from a man aged 30 to 39 with Graves' ophthalmopathy. What was sequenced was peripheral blood.

The CDR3 reads CASSRWGSINIQYF. The CDR3 nucleotides are TGTGCCAGTAGTAGGTGGGGCAGTATAAACATTCAGTACTTC. The chain has TRBV19 and TRBJ2-4; a possible D gene is TRBD1 (5 bases). Deletions cut 4 bases from V and 6 bases from J, with 13 bases between. This CDR3 region has 14 residues. The germline CDR1 and CDR2 sequences are LNHDA and SQIVND (reference sequence).